What follows are 24 T cell receptor beta chains derived from one specimen sequenced in a study of T cells in Graves' hyperthyroidism and ophthalmopathy (dated by TCRdb to between 2018 and 2021). The method behind the library was multiplex PCR. The instrument was an Illumina HiSeq 2000. Amplification of TCR beta CDR3 regions was carried out from RNA transcripts. For the first round of RT-PCR on the TCR CDR3, the HTBI primer set was used together with the Qiagen OneStep RT-PCR kit. TCRdb trimmed the raw reads at Q25, called clones with MiXCR and kept productive beta chains. Every entry covers one CDR3 protein and lists the most common genes and DNA from its rows. Recorded for this sample are about 400,000 distinct CDR3 sequences; about 16% of them occurred a single time. The ten most abundant clones make up approximately 19% of the sample. What was sequenced was blood. Every receptor here comes from a woman between 55 and 75 years old with Graves' ophthalmopathy.

This clonotype was seen only a few times. The chain links TRBV5-1 to TRBJ2-5; D unclear. V was trimmed by 1 base and J by 7 bases, leaving 14 bases between them. Germline CDR1 and CDR2: SGHRS and YFSETQ. The CDR3 totals 14 residues. CDR3 in amino acids: CASSLFLESGTQYF. The CDR3 region has the DNA TGCGCCAGCAGCTTGTTCCTAGAGTCGGGGACCCAGTACTTC.

The chain combines TRBV25-1 with TRBJ2-3; a possible D gene is TRBD1 (6 bases). The CDR3 runs to 15 residues. Deletions cut 1 base from V and 7 bases from J, with 15 bases between. The germline gives CDR1 MGHDK, CDR2 SYGVNS. CDR3 sequence reads: CASSESQGPGNTQYF. CDR3 coding DNA: TGTGCCAGCAGTGAATCCCAGGGGCCCGGGAATACGCAGTATTTT. The full variable domain, in which reference TRBV25-1 and TRBJ2-3 provide the parts outside the CDR3, is EADIYQTPRYLVIGTGKKITLECSQTMGHDKMYWYQQDPGMELHLIHYSYGVNSTEKGDLSSESTVSRIRTEHFPLTLESARPSHTSQYLCASSESQGPGNTQYFGPGTRLTVL.

The CDR3 coding sequence is TGCAGTGGCCCTCGAGGGAGGGGAATCGAGAATGAGCAGTTCTTC. Translated: CSGPRGRGIENEQFF. The chain recombines TRBV20-1 with TRBJ2-1, with 7 bases identical to TRBD2. Germline values: CDR1 DFQATT, CDR2 SNEGSKA (reference sequence). J gave up 7 bases and V 7 bases, and 16 bases lay outside the gene matches. The CDR3 is 15 residues long.

This clonotype was detected ten times or more. The CDR3 sequence: CASSPDGRDSYEQYF. As DNA, the CDR3 is TGCGCCAGCAGCCCGGATGGGCGTGACTCCTACGAGCAGTACTTC. The rearrangement joins TRBV5-1 to TRBJ2-7; D call uncertain. Trimming shortened V by 4 bases and J by 0 bases, and 14 bases separated the two germline ends. The CDR3 spans 15 residues. The germline CDR1 and CDR2 sequences are SGHRS and YFSETQ.

This clonotype has at least ten counts. This sequence joins TRBV7-2 and TRBJ2-2; 8 nucleotides agree with TRBD2. CDR3 length equals 15 residues. Germline CDR1 is SGHTA and CDR2 is FQGNSA. Unmatched junction bases numbered 2, after V lost 5 bases and J lost 0 bases. DNA for the CDR3: TGTGCCAGCAGCCAGGGACTAGCGAACACCGGGGAGCTGTTTTTT. The encoded protein is CASSQGLANTGELFF.

There are many counts of this clonotype. The rearrangement joins TRBV9 to TRBJ2-1; D is uncertain. Germline V lookup: CDR1 SGDLS, CDR2 YYNGEE. The CDR3 totals 14 residues. V shed 0 bases and J shed 4 bases, with 8 bases lying between them. CDR3 amino acids: CASSVDLLYNEQFF. The CDR3 DNA sequence: TGTGCCAGCAGCGTAGATCTACTATACAATGAGCAGTTCTTC. Supplemented by reference TRBV9 and TRBJ2-1, the full variable domain reads DSGVTQTPKHLITATGQRVTLRCSPRSGDLSVYWYQQSLDQGLQFLIQYYNGEERAKGNILERFSAQQFPDLHSELNLSSLELGDSALYFCASSVDLLYNEQFFGPGTRLTVL.

This clonotype was observed many times. The gene calls are TRBV5-1 and TRBJ2-5, with D possibly called TRBD1 or TRBD2 (5 bases each). The CDR3 is 15 amino acids. Germline V gene sequence: CDR1 SGHRS, CDR2 YFSETQ. Trimming removed 3 bases from V and 3 bases from J, with 15 bases in between. CDR3 protein: CASSWGRDPEETQYF. For the CDR3, the DNA is TGCGCCAGCAGCTGGGGCCGGGACCCCGAAGAGACCCAGTACTTC.

The chain links TRBV10-3 to TRBJ1-2; 8 positions agree with TRBD1. Trimming cost V 6 bases and J 6 bases; bases outside gene matches: 15. The V gene's germline CDR1 is ENHRY and CDR2 SYGVKD. The CDR3 has 16 residues. The CDR3 reads CAIRGITTGDGHGYTF. DNA of the CDR3: TGTGCCATCAGGGGGATAACGACAGGGGACGGACATGGCTACACCTTC.

This clonotype was recorded many times. The chain uses TRBV28 and TRBJ2-7; the D gene is possibly TRBD1 (6 bases). V was shortened by 5 bases and J by 3 bases, with 14 bases between the two germline ends. Per the germline V gene, CDR1 is MDHEN and CDR2 is SYDVKM. The CDR3 extends over 14 amino acids. The CDR3 here is CASSLRDNDYEQYF. CDR3 DNA sequence: TGTGCCAGCAGTCTCCGGGACAATGACTACGAGCAGTACTTC.

There are many counts of this clonotype. This chain links TRBV19 with TRBJ1-5; no clear D gene. V was trimmed by 0 bases and J by 7 bases, leaving 13 bases between them. Germline values: CDR1 LNHDA, CDR2 SQIVND (reference sequence). This CDR3 is 15 amino acids long. The CDR3 sequence is CASSIEGRPGQPQHF. The CDR3 region has the DNA TGTGCCAGTAGTATAGAGGGCAGGCCGGGCCAGCCCCAGCATTTT.

This clonotype appeared many times. The chain employs TRBV3-1 and TRBJ2-2, with a possible D match to TRBD2 (6 bases). The CDR3 length is 12 residues. Looked up from germline, CDR1 is LGHDT and CDR2 is YNNKEL (reference sequence). Trimming stripped 7 bases from V and 7 bases from J, with 10 bases between. The CDR3 bases are TGTGCCAGCACGGAGGGTTTCGGGGAGCTGTTTTTT. Its translation is CASTEGFGELFF.

This rearrangement joins TRBV15 to TRBJ2-3; 7 nucleotides line up with TRBD2. CDR3 length: 16 residues. Per the germline V gene, CDR1 is LNHNV and CDR2 is YYDKDF (reference sequence). Unmatched junction bases numbered 7, after V lost 1 base and J lost 3 bases. CDR3 in amino acids: CATSRGRGDGTDTQYF. CDR3 coding DNA: TGTGCCACCAGCAGAGGACGGGGGGATGGAACAGATACGCAGTATTTT.

The sample holds a few counts of this clonotype. This chain links TRBV6-1 with TRBJ2-1; 9 bases map to TRBD2. Germline V gene sequence: CDR1 MNHNS, CDR2 SASEGT. CDR3 size: 14 residues. Losses at the gene ends were 3 bases for V and 7 bases for J; bases not matched to a gene: 4. The CDR3 loop reads CASSDVTSGNEQFF. DNA for the CDR3: TGTGCCAGCAGTGACGTGACTAGCGGAAATGAGCAGTTCTTC.

There are many counts of this clonotype. The V call is TRBV24-1, the J call TRBJ2-2; D is unclear. V was shortened by 5 bases and J by 3 bases, with 6 bases between the two germline ends. This CDR3 has 13 amino acids. Germline V gene data show CDR1 as KGHDR and CDR2 as SFDVKD. CDR3 sequence reads: CATSAEYTGELFF. Here the CDR3 DNA reads TGTGCCACCAGTGCGGAGTACACCGGGGAGCTGTTTTTT.

V gene TRBV19 combines with J gene TRBJ1-1; no clear D gene. V lost 5 bases, J lost 10 bases, and 17 bases lay in between. The germline CDR1 and CDR2 sequences are LNHDA and SQIVND (reference sequence). The CDR3 length is 13 residues. The chain's CDR3 is CASSQMATAGAFF. The CDR3 DNA reads TGTGCCAGTAGTCAGATGGCAACGGCGGGAGCTTTCTTT.

A few counts support this clonotype. The V and J genes are TRBV3-1 and TRBJ2-7; D not certain. The CDR3 loop spans 14 amino acids. Germline loops: CDR1 LGHDT, CDR2 YNNKEL (reference sequence). The V and J ends lost 0 bases and 5 bases respectively, with 11 bases between them. The CDR3: CASSQDSVMNEQYF. CDR3 bases: TGTGCCAGCAGCCAAGATTCTGTAATGAACGAGCAGTACTTC.

This clonotype was observed many times. The gene calls are TRBV12-3 or TRBV12-4 and TRBJ2-1; weak D call: TRBD2 (7 bases). This CDR3 has 15 amino acids. Between the trimmed V and J ends, which lost 5 bases and 3 bases, there was a span of 14 bases. The CDR3 here is CASSALGGGYNEQFF. DNA of the CDR3: TGTGCCAGCAGTGCGCTAGGGGGGGGCTACAATGAGCAGTTCTTC.

In this sample, this clonotype turned up many times. The chain employs TRBV2 and TRBJ2-5; the D is unclear. CDR1 SNHLY and CDR2 FYNNEI come from the germline V gene. Trimming pared 2 bases from V and 5 bases from J, leaving 6 bases between. This CDR3 has 12 residues. This CDR3 reads CASSEPSETQYF. CDR3 sequence (DNA): TGTGCCAGCAGTGAACCCAGTGAGACCCAGTACTTC.

Regarding this clonotype: One end of the junction does not line up with germline, which may come from a read error. The chain employs TRBV25-1 and TRBJ1-5, with 11 bases identical to TRBD1. The CDR3 has 16 residues. CDR1 MGHDK and CDR2 SYGVNS come from the germline V gene. The CDR3: CASGEAGTGGSQPQHF. The DNA for the CDR3 is TGTGCCAGCGGTGAAGCTGGGACAGGGGGATCCCAGCCCCAGCATTTT.

This clonotype appeared a few times. The genes are TRBV5-1 and TRBJ2-3; D is unresolved. The V end lost 0 bases, the J end lost 3 bases, and 11 bases lay between the germline ends. The CDR3 runs to 15 residues. Germline V gene sequence: CDR1 SGHRS, CDR2 YFSETQ. The chain's CDR3 is CASSLGEVGTDTQYF. As DNA, the CDR3 is TGCGCCAGCAGCTTGGGTGAGGTTGGAACAGATACGCAGTATTTT.

This clonotype was seen many times. Written as DNA, the CDR3 is TGTGCCAGCAGTTTATCCGGCGTCCGACTAGCGGGGAACAATGAGCAGTTCTTC. Protein sequence: CASSLSGVRLAGNNEQFF. V is TRBV27 and J is TRBJ2-1; 11 bases map to TRBD2. V trimming: 0 bases; J trimming: 5 bases; junction bases outside the gene matches: 9. The germline V gene has CDR1 MNHEY and CDR2 SMNVEV (reference sequence). This CDR3 spans 18 amino acids.

The chain combines TRBV7-9 with TRBJ2-1, with TRBD1 matching 9 bases. Germline assignment: CDR1 SEHNR and CDR2 FQNEAQ (reference sequence). This CDR3 is 20 amino acids long. V lost 3 bases, J lost 2 bases, and 17 bases stayed unmatched. The CDR3 nucleotides are TGTGCCAGCAGCTTGTGGGACAGGGTGTCGTCGAGCGCGCCCTACAATGAGCAGTTCTTC. Amino acids: CASSLWDRVSSSAPYNEQFF.

This clonotype was counted at least ten times. The rearrangement links TRBV28 to TRBJ2-7; tentatively, D is TRBD2 (6 bases). The CDR3 has 14 amino acids. Trimming removed 3 bases from V and 7 bases from J, with 16 bases in between. Germline lookup yields CDR1 MDHEN and CDR2 SYDVKM. The CDR3 coding sequence is TGTGCCAGCAGTTTGGTGGGAGGCCCCCTAGAGCAGTACTTC. It translates to CASSLVGGPLEQYF.

In this sample, this clonotype turned up a few times. The V gene is TRBV2, the J gene TRBJ2-7; D is unclear. Germline CDR1 reads SNHLY; CDR2 reads FYNNEI. CDR3 length: 12 residues. Trimming cost V 2 bases and J 4 bases, with 6 bases left between them. In DNA, the CDR3 is TGTGCCAGCAGTGAAAGGTGGTACGAGCAGTACTTC. This codes for CASSERWYEQYF.